The entry below describes one TCR beta chain. Methods used by the authors: It was from reference gene primer amplification that nucleated cell counts were estimated. The method was immunoSEQ multiplex PCR; TCRdb's version includes in-frame clones alone and lacks a portion of them. The D gene and trimming were derived from the DNA, and the V and J assignments and clone size from that table. The data contain some 88,000 clones, approximately 87% of them seen just once; the ten biggest clones take up roughly 15%. This entry belongs to a study of blood T cell repertoires in COVID-19. Study background: Italy, Spain and the United States were the sources of the convalescent and acute COVID-19 samples. PBMCs, B-cell-depleted T cells, or T cells provided the cDNA or gDNA that made up the material.

CDR3 length equals 18 residues. Germline CDR1 is SGHNT and CDR2 is YENEEA. With 0 bases removed from V and 0 bases from J, the gap between germline ends came to 16 bases. The sequenced sample was peripheral blood. This sequence was found in a woman in her 70s with acute or convalescent COVID-19. This sequence joins TRBV11-3 and TRBJ2-3; tentatively, D is TRBD2 (5 bases). Here the CDR3 reads CASSLDGVGRTSTDTQYF. CDR3 nucleotide sequence: TGTGCCAGCAGCTTAGATGGGGTTGGGCGGACTAGCACAGATACGCAGTATTTT.